Shown below are 8 T cell receptor beta chains from a single sample sequenced in a study of metastatic and nonmetastatic thyroid tumors. TCRdb ran MiXCR on the PCR reads. This repertoire shows about 85,000 clones, about 9.1% found once; its top ten account for under 9%. All patients were treatment-naive before thyroid surgery. Sequencing was performed on blood. All receptors come from a female donor with papillary thyroid cancer or a benign thyroid nodule (not recorded which). Some clones in this sample may be carry-over from other donors' samples.

This clone has just a few counts. One end of the junction varies from germline; a read error may be responsible. This chain connects TRBV25-1 to TRBJ2-2, with D unresolved. Germline lookup yields CDR1 MGHDK and CDR2 SYGVNS. This CDR3 contains 12 residues. The CDR3 spells CTSFDTAGELFF. The CDR3 region has the DNA TGTACCAGCTTCGACACTGCCGGGGAGCTGTTTTTT. Supplemented by reference TRBV25-1 and TRBJ2-2, the full variable domain reads EADIYQTPRYLVIGTGKKITLECSQTMGHDKMYWYQQDPGMELHLIHYSYGVNSTEKGDLSSESTVSRIRTEHFPLTLESARPSHTSQYLCTSFDTAGELFFGEGSRLTVL.

The V call is TRBV3-1, the J call TRBJ2-3; D is possibly TRBD2 (7 bases). CDR1 LGHDT and CDR2 YNNKEL come from the germline V gene (reference sequence). Between the trimmed V and J ends, which lost 4 bases and 4 bases, there was a span of 18 bases. The length of the CDR3 is 16 residues. For the CDR3, the DNA is TGTGCCAGCAGCCCTAGGGGGGGGGGCTGGGCAGATACGCAGTATTTT. As protein: CASSPRGGGWADTQYF.

This clone has a count of ten or more. The chain combines TRBV13 with TRBJ1-1; the D gene is possibly TRBD1 (5 bases). V lost 0 bases and J 10 bases, leaving 18 bases between the germline ends. The CDR3 runs 15 residues. Germline V CDR1 and CDR2: PRHDT, FYEKMQ (reference sequence). CDR3 loop: CASSLGQGGIWGAFF. The CDR3 DNA is TGTGCCAGCAGCTTAGGGCAGGGAGGGATTTGGGGAGCTTTCTTT.

This clone has ten or more counts. The J gene is TRBJ2-3, the V gene TRBV11-1; D is ambiguous. The CDR3 runs 15 residues. V was cut by 5 bases and J by 2 bases, with 14 bases left in between. Germline V gives CDR1 SGHAT, CDR2 FQDESV (reference sequence). The CDR3 nucleotides are TGTGCCAGCAGCCCCTCGATGGCTCTCACAGATACGCAGTATTTT. It is translated as CASSPSMALTDTQYF.

The CDR3 nucleotides are TGTGCCAGCAGCCTTAAGGGCGGGAGCTCCTACGAGCAGTACTTC. It encodes CASSLKGGSSYEQYF. The V gene is TRBV12-3 or TRBV12-4, the J gene TRBJ2-7; 7 bases are a match to TRBD2. The ends lost 6 bases at V and 0 bases at J; junction bases unmatched: 8. The CDR3 runs to 15 residues.

Worth noting for this clone: Additional DNA sequences in this sample encode the identical CDR3. This chain connects TRBV7-3 to TRBJ1-2; TRBD1 matches 9 bases. J lost 8 bases, V lost 4 bases, and 5 bases had no gene match. Germline lookup yields CDR1 SGHTA and CDR2 FQGTGA. The CDR3 spans 13 residues. CDR3 bases: TGTGCCAGCAGCTCCGGGACAGGGCGCGGCTACACCTTC. Amino acid sequence: CASSSGTGRGYTF.

This clone has only a few counts. The rearrangement links TRBV7-6 to TRBJ1-4; D is ambiguous. The CDR3 is 16 residues long. V was shortened by 5 bases and J by 0 bases, with 13 bases between the two germline ends. From germline, CDR1 is SGHVS and CDR2 FNYEAQ. The CDR3 is CASSTLMEATNEKLFF. For the CDR3, the DNA is TGTGCCAGCAGCACACTGATGGAGGCAACTAATGAAAAACTGTTTTTT.

This chain links TRBV28 with TRBJ2-7; a weak D match, TRBD2 (6 bases). Germline CDR1 MDHEN, CDR2 SYDVKM. The CDR3 contains 17 residues. Between the trimmed V and J ends, which lost 2 bases and 1 base, there was a span of 18 bases. The CDR3 loop reads CASSLRGEAEFSYEQYF. As DNA, the CDR3 is TGTGCCAGCAGTTTAAGAGGGGAGGCGGAGTTTTCCTACGAGCAGTACTTC.